Below, 3 T cell receptor beta chains from the same sample are listed, as sequenced in a study of T cell repertoires in cytomegalovirus infection. Their antigens remain unidentified. TCRdb re-derived calls from the reads in MiXCR, one entry per CDR3 protein. The data hold about 830,000 distinct CDR3 sequences, with around a third observed a single time. The specimen comprised cultured CD8+ T cells from PBMCs, sampled from culture after CMV antigen stimulation. These receptors all stem from a human donor in good health (CMV status not recorded). Some clones in this sample may be carry-over from other donors' samples.

V and J are TRBV29-1 and TRBJ2-1; D is ambiguous. The CDR3 length is 10 residues. Deletions cut 5 bases from V and 10 bases from J, with 9 bases between. Germline CDR1 is SQVTM and CDR2 is ANQGSEA. The DNA for the CDR3 is TGCAGCGTTTGGGCCGTAGAGCAGTTCTTC. It specifies CSVWAVEQFF.

This clonotype was found many times. CDR3 protein: CASSDFLRLAGENEQFF. The CDR3 DNA is TGTGCCAGCAGCGATTTTTTAAGGCTAGCGGGGGAGAATGAGCAGTTCTTC. The rearrangement joins TRBV7-8 to TRBJ2-1; 10 bases map to TRBD2. This CDR3 has 17 amino acids. The germline gives CDR1 SGHVS, CDR2 FQNEAQ. With 5 bases clipped from V and 7 bases from J, the junction kept 14 bases outside the gene matches.

Regarding this clonotype: This may stem from a read error, because a much larger clone lies one nucleotide away. Here the CDR3 reads CVSSFIRRTGRSTLHF. For the CDR3, the DNA is TGTGTCAGCAGCTTCATTCGACGGACAGGGAGGTCCACCCTCCACTTT. The rearrangement uses TRBV7-2 and TRBJ1-6; TRBD1 matches at 8 bases. Germline V CDR1 and CDR2: SGHTA, FQGNSA. This CDR3 comprises 16 residues.